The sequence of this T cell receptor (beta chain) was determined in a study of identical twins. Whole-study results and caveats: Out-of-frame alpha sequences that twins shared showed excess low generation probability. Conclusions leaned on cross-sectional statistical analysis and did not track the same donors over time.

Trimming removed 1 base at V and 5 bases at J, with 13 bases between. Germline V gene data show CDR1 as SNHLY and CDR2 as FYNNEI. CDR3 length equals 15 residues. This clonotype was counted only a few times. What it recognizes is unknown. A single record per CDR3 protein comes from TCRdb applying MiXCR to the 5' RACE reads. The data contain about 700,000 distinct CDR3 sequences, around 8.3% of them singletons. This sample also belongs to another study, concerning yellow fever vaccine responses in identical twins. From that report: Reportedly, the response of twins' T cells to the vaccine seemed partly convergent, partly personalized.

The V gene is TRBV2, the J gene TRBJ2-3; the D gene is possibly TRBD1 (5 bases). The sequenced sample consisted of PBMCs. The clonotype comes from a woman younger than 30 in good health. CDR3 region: CASSEDQGLGDTQYF. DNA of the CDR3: TGTGCCAGCAGTGAAGACCAGGGTCTGGGAGATACGCAGTATTTT.